These 16 T cell receptor beta chains were all obtained from the same sample, sequenced in a study of T cell responses to AZD1222 COVID-19 vaccine. Data came from immunoSEQ multiplex PCR; TCRdb stores just in-frame clones and leaves some out. The table has some 110,000 clones, 88% seen once; the top ten hold 3.5%. Specimen: peripheral blood, collected 28 days after the second AZD1222 dose. The receptor set was obtained from an adult who received the AZD1222 COVID-19 vaccine.

The chain is built from TRBV7-9 and TRBJ1-2; D unresolved. The CDR3 is made up of 12 amino acids. Germline CDR1 reads SEHNR; CDR2 reads FQNEAQ (reference sequence). The V end lost 5 bases, the J end lost 3 bases, and 7 bases lay between the germline ends. CDR3 region: CASSPAYYGYTF. The CDR3 DNA follows: TGTGCCAGCAGCCCCGCCTACTATGGCTACACCTTC. The full variable domain, completed using reference TRBV7-9 and TRBJ1-2, is DTGVSQNPRHKITKRGQNVTFRCDPISEHNRLYWYRQTLGQGPEFLTYFQNEAQLEKSRLLSDRFSAERPKGSFSTLEIQRTEQGDSAMYLCASSPAYYGYTFGSGTRLTVV.

This chain uses TRBV29-1 with TRBJ1-2; a possible D gene is TRBD1 (5 bases). Germline V gene lookup returns CDR1 SQVTM and CDR2 ANQGSEA. The CDR3 is 15 amino acids. Trimming shortened V by 7 bases and J by 5 bases, and 23 bases separated the two germline ends. The CDR3 DNA is TGCAGCGGGGACGTTCAGGGTGGAGAATTTTATGGCTACACCTTC. Translated, it gives CSGDVQGGEFYGYTF.

The rearrangement uses TRBV5-1 and TRBJ1-5; D is unclear. Germline lookup yields CDR1 SGHRS and CDR2 YFSETQ. Between the trimmed V and J ends, which lost 0 bases and 0 bases, there was a span of 7 bases. The length of the CDR3 is 15 residues. The CDR3, as DNA: TGCGCCAGCAGCTTGGGTGCAGTTAGCAATCAGCCCCAGCATTTT. It is translated as CASSLGAVSNQPQHF.

The J gene is TRBJ2-5, the V gene TRBV9; TRBD1 might be the D (6 bases). V was pared by 1 base and J by 1 base, with 17 bases between. The CDR3 has 17 amino acids. Germline V CDR1 and CDR2: SGDLS, YYNGEE. CDR3 nucleotide sequence: TGTGCCAGCAGCGTACCGCAATGGGACACCACCCAAGAGACCCAGTACTTC. It translates to CASSVPQWDTTQETQYF.

This clone was recorded a few times. V usage is TRBV6-4 and J usage is TRBJ1-5; D is uncertain. Trimming removed 6 bases from V and 0 bases from J, with 12 bases in between. The CDR3 totals 15 residues. The germline V gene has CDR1 MRHNA and CDR2 SNTAGT. The CDR3 protein is CASRGGSPSNQPQHF. CDR3 bases: TGTGCCAGCAGGGGCGGCAGTCCTAGCAATCAGCCCCAGCATTTT.

This chain uses TRBV29-1 with TRBJ1-1, with 11 positions matching TRBD1. V lost 6 bases to trimming and J lost 5 bases; unmatched junction nucleotides: 5. CDR1 is SQVTM and CDR2 is ANQGSEA in the germline V gene. The CDR3 consists of 13 residues. CDR3 protein: CSVEGQGDTEAFF. In DNA, the CDR3 is TGCAGCGTGGAGGGACAGGGGGATACTGAAGCTTTCTTT. Filled out from reference TRBV29-1 and TRBJ1-1, the complete variable domain reads SAVISQKPSRDICQRGTSLTIQCQVDSQVTMMFWYRQQPGQSLTLIATANQGSEATYESGFVIDKFPISRPNLTFSTLTVSNMSPEDSSIYLCSVEGQGDTEAFFGQGTRLTVV.

V gene TRBV10-3 combines with J gene TRBJ1-1; 8 nucleotides agree with TRBD1. V lost 11 bases to trimming and J lost 1 base; unmatched junction nucleotides: 6. There are 13 residues in the CDR3. Germline CDR1 ENHRY, CDR2 SYGVKD. CDR3 sequence reads: CAAIQGENTEAFF. For the CDR3, the DNA is TGTGCCGCAATACAGGGGGAGAACACTGAAGCTTTCTTT.

The V call is TRBV12-3 or TRBV12-4, the J call TRBJ1-2; D is uncertain. This CDR3 has 10 residues. V was trimmed by 8 bases and J by 5 bases, leaving 6 bases between them. In DNA form, the CDR3 reads TGTGCCAGCGGGCAGTATGGCTACACCTTC. As protein: CASGQYGYTF.

The V gene is TRBV7-2, the J gene TRBJ1-6, with D possibly matching TRBD1 (5 bases). CDR1 and CDR2 from the germline V gene are SGHTA and FQGNSA. Trimming stripped 0 bases from V and 7 bases from J, with 7 bases between. The CDR3 is 14 amino acids. The CDR3 region has the DNA TGTGCCAGCAGCTTAGCGGGGGGGAATTCACCCCTCCACTTT. Translation: CASSLAGGNSPLHF.

The rearrangement links TRBV5-4 to TRBJ2-3; no firm D call. The germline V and J ends were trimmed by 3 bases and 1 base, with 6 bases remaining between them. The germline V gene encodes CDR1 SGHNT and CDR2 YYREEE (reference sequence). The CDR3 has 13 amino acids. Here the CDR3 reads CASSSPGTDTQYF. For the CDR3, the DNA is TGTGCCAGCAGCTCGCCCGGCACAGATACGCAGTATTTT.

DNA for the CDR3: TGTGCCAGCAGTGAAGCTAATATGTGGAACTATAATTCACCCCTCCACTTT. Its protein product is CASSEANMWNYNSPLHF. The rearrangement uses TRBV6-1 and TRBJ1-6; D is undetermined. The CDR3 spans 17 residues. Germline V lookup: CDR1 MNHNS, CDR2 SASEGT. The germline V and J ends were trimmed by 0 bases and 3 bases, with 12 bases remaining between them.

This chain joins TRBV18 and TRBJ1-1; 9 bases line up with TRBD1. The CDR3 totals 17 residues. The junction had 9 bases not matched to a gene; V was cut back by 2 bases and J by 2 bases. The V gene's germline CDR1 is KGHSH and CDR2 LQKENI. The CDR3 sequence is CASSPLILQGANTEAFF. CDR3 bases: TGTGCCAGCTCACCATTAATCTTACAGGGGGCAAACACTGAAGCTTTCTTT.

At least ten counts were recorded for this clone. This chain joins TRBV11-2 and TRBJ2-2, with D possibly called TRBD1 or TRBD2 (5 bases each). Germline-derived CDR1 and CDR2 are SGHAT and FQNNGV. The CDR3 covers 15 residues. V was pared by 5 bases and J by 5 bases, with 15 bases between. CDR3 DNA: TGTGCCAGCAGCCCTGGGGGACGAGTGACCGGGGAGCTGTTTTTT. It translates to CASSPGGRVTGELFF.

This sequence joins TRBV5-1 and TRBJ1-6; no definite D call. Trimming removed 0 bases at V and 8 bases at J, with 6 bases between. There are 13 residues in the CDR3. Germline V CDR1 and CDR2: SGHRS, YFSETQ. CDR3 nucleotide sequence: TGCGCCAGCAGCTTGGGATCCGATTCACCCCTCCACTTT. Its translation is CASSLGSDSPLHF. Supplemented by reference TRBV5-1 and TRBJ1-6, the full variable domain reads KAGVTQTPRYLIKTRGQQVTLSCSPISGHRSVSWYQQTPGQGLQFLFEYFSETQRNKGNFPGRFSGRQFSNSRSEMNVSTLELGDSALYLCASSLGSDSPLHFGNGTRLTVT.

The chain carries TRBV27 and TRBJ1-1, with D unclear. The CDR3 is 15 residues long. V was clipped by 10 bases and J by 0 bases, with 18 bases between them. CDR1 is MNHEY and CDR2 is SMNVEV in the germline V gene (reference sequence). The CDR3 coding sequence is TGTGCCACCCGTGGCGGGAGGGATATGAACACTGAAGCTTTCTTT. This sequence encodes CATRGGRDMNTEAFF.

V usage is TRBV3-1 (or the pseudogene TRBV3-2) and J usage is TRBJ1-1; 8 nucleotides agree with TRBD1. This CDR3 comprises 14 residues. Germline loops: CDR1 LGHDT, CDR2 YNNKEL (reference sequence). Trimming took 2 bases from V and 7 from J; bases not matched to a gene: 6. This CDR3 reads CASSQRGTGSEAFF. The CDR3 nucleotides read TGTGCCAGCAGCCAACGCGGGACAGGCAGTGAAGCTTTCTTT.